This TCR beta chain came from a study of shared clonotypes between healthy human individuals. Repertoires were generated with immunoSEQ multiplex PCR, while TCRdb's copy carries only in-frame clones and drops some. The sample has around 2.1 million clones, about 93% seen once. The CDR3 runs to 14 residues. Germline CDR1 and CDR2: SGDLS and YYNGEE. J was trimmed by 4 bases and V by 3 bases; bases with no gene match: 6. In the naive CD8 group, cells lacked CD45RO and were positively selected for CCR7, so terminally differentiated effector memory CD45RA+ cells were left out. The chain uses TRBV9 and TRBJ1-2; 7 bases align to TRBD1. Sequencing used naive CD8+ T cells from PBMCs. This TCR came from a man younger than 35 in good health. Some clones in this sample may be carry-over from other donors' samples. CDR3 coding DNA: TGTGCCAGCAGCGGACAGGGATGGGGCTATGGCTACACCTTC. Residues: CASSGQGWGYGYTF.